This is a list of T cell receptor beta chains from one sample in a study of T cell responses to AZD1222 COVID-19 vaccine. TCRdb's table, derived via immunoSEQ multiplex PCR, lists solely in-frame clones and lacks some. The table includes about 94,000 clones, 88% detected once. The specimen comprised peripheral blood, sampled 28 days after the second AZD1222 dose. These receptor sequences come from an adult who received the AZD1222 COVID-19 vaccine. Both conserved end residues are part of each CDR3. Each record gives: J gene, D gene, V gene, CDR3 DNA, CDR3 protein. A D gene is named only where the DNA matches it firmly.

j_gene: TRBJ1-1; d_gene: TRBD1; v_gene: TRBV5-4; CDR3nt: TGTGCCAGCAGCACCCGGACAGGGATGACTGAAGCTTTCTTT; CDR3aa: CASSTRTGMTEAFF
j_gene: TRBJ2-5; d_gene: NA; v_gene: TRBV5-1; CDR3nt: TGCGCCAGCAGCCGGACTCAAGGCCAAGAGACCCAGTACTTC; CDR3aa: CASSRTQGQETQYF
j_gene: TRBJ2-2; d_gene: TRBD2; v_gene: TRBV7-9; CDR3nt: TGTGCCAGCAGCCGGGCCCGGGGGGTCGAGACCGGGGAGCTGTTTTTT; CDR3aa: CASSRARGVETGELFF
j_gene: TRBJ2-5; d_gene: NA; v_gene: TRBV2; CDR3nt: TGTGCCAGCAGTGATAGGGGATGGGAAGAGACCCAGTACTTC; CDR3aa: CASSDRGWEETQYF
j_gene: TRBJ1-1; d_gene: NA; v_gene: TRBV5-5; CDR3nt: TGTGCCAGCAGCTGGCGGGGGGTCGCAATGAACACTGAAGCTTTCTTT; CDR3aa: CASSWRGVAMNTEAFF
j_gene: TRBJ2-7; d_gene: NA; v_gene: TRBV27; CDR3nt: TGTGCCAGCAGTTTATACAGGGGAGGGGCCTACGAGCAGTACTTC; CDR3aa: CASSLYRGGAYEQYF
j_gene: TRBJ1-6; d_gene: NA; v_gene: TRBV2; CDR3nt: TGTGCCAGCAGTGCCCAGGGTATTTCACCCCTCCACTTT; CDR3aa: CASSAQGISPLHF
j_gene: TRBJ2-1; d_gene: NA; v_gene: TRBV27; CDR3nt: TGTGCCAGTCAATCGAGCGGAAACCTTTACAATGAGCAGTTCTTC; CDR3aa: CASQSSGNLYNEQFF
j_gene: TRBJ1-6; d_gene: NA; v_gene: TRBV6-1; CDR3nt: TGTGCCAGCAGTGAAGAGCCTAATTCACCCCTCCACTTT; CDR3aa: CASSEEPNSPLHF
j_gene: TRBJ2-5; d_gene: TRBD1; v_gene: TRBV29-1; CDR3nt: TGCAGCGCCAGGACAGGGGGCAGGGAGACCCAGTACTTC; CDR3aa: CSARTGGRETQYF
j_gene: TRBJ1-1; d_gene: NA; v_gene: TRBV27; CDR3nt: TGTGCCAGCAGTCCAGGGACGGCCACTTTTCGAACTGAAGCTTTCTTT; CDR3aa: CASSPGTATFRTEAFF
j_gene: TRBJ1-2; d_gene: TRBD1; v_gene: TRBV12-3/TRBV12-4; CDR3nt: TGTGCCAGCAGTGCAGGACAGGGCGATGGCTACACCTTC; CDR3aa: CASSAGQGDGYTF
j_gene: TRBJ1-4; d_gene: NA; v_gene: TRBV30; CDR3nt: TGTGCCTATCAAGGCCTCCAAAGGCGACTGTTTTTT; CDR3aa: CAYQGLQRRLFF